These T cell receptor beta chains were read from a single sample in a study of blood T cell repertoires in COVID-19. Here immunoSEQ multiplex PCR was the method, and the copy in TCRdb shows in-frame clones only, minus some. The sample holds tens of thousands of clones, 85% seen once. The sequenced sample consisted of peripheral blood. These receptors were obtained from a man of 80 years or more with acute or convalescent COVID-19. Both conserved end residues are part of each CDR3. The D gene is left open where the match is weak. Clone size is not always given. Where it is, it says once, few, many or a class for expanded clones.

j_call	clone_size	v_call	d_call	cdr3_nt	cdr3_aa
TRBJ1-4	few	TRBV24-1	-	TGTGCCACCAGAGGGGCGGAAAATGAAAAACTGTTTTTT	CATRGAENEKLFF
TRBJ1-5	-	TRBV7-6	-	TGTGCCAGCAGCTCCGGGCTGCTCGGCAGGGGGCCCCAGCATTTT	CASSSGLLGRGPQHF
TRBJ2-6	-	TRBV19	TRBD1	TGTGCCAGTAGTATCGACAGGGTTCCCTCTGGGGCCAACGTCCTGACTTTC	CASSIDRVPSGANVLTF
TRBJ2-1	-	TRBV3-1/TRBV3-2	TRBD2	TGTGCCAGCAGCCTAGCGGGAGCAACGGACAATGAGCAGTTCTTC	CASSLAGATDNEQFF
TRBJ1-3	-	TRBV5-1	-	TGCGCCAGCAGCTTGGCGGGTGGGGCGACTGGAAACACCATATATTTT	CASSLAGGATGNTIYF
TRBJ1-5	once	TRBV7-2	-	TGTGCCAGCAGCTTAGCAGGGGGTCTGAATCAGCCCCAGCATTTT	CASSLAGGLNQPQHF
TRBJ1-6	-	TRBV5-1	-	TGCGCCAGCAGTCTAACCTTCCTCTCACCCCTCCACTTT	CASSLTFLSPLHF
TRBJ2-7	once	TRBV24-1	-	TGTGCCACCAGTGACCGTAATCCAGGGATCCGAACTGTTCCCGACGAGCAGTACTTC	CATSDRNPGIRTVPDEQYF
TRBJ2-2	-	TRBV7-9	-	TGTGCCAGCAGCTTAGTTGCAGGGTCCACCGGGGAGCTGTTTTTT	CASSLVAGSTGELFF
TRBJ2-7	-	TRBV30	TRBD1	TGTGCCTGGAGTGTACCGGGGACAGGGGCTTACGAGCAGTACTTC	CAWSVPGTGAYEQYF
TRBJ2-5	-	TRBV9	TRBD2	TGTGCCAGCAGCGTAGGAACTAGCGGCAACCAAGAGACCCAGTACTTC	CASSVGTSGNQETQYF
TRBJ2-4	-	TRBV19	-	TGTGCCAGTAGTAGGGGGCCGGCCAAAAACATTCAGTACTTC	CASSRGPAKNIQYF
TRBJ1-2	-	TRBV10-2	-	TGCGCCAGCAGTCTTCTTCCTGGGCCCGCTAACTATGGCTACACCTTC	CASSLLPGPANYGYTF
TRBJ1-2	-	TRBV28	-	TGTGCCAGCAGTATAAACTATGGCTACACCTTC	CASSINYGYTF
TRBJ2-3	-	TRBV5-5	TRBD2	TGTGCCAGCAGCTTGGTAGCGGGAGGGACAGATACGCAGTATTTT	CASSLVAGGTDTQYF
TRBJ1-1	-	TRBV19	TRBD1	TGTGCCAGTAGTGGCGGACAGGGGATGGGGGGCACTGAAGCTTTCTTT	CASSGGQGMGGTEAFF
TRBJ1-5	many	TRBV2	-	TGTGCCAGCAGTTACTACGTCAATCAGCCCCAGCATTTT	CASSYYVNQPQHF
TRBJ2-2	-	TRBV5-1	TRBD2	TGCGCCAGCAGCGTACTAGCGGACCTTAACACCGGGGAGCTGTTTTTT	CASSVLADLNTGELFF
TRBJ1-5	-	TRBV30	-	TGTGCCTGGAGTGTGGGGGCAGCGTTCAATCAGCCCCAGCATTTT	CAWSVGAAFNQPQHF
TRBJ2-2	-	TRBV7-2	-	TGTGCCAGCAGCTTAGCGGCAAGCGGCGGGGAGCTGTTTTTT	CASSLAASGGELFF
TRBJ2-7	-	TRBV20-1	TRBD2	TGCAGTGCTAGTTGGGGGGGTGCCTACGAGCAGTACTTC	CSASWGGAYEQYF
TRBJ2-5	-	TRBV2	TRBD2	TGTGCCACCACGGGGGGTATAGCGGGAGCAAAGACCCAGTACTTC	CATTGGIAGAKTQYF
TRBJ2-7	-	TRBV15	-	TGTGCCACCAGCAGAGAGGGGGGTGAGCAGTACTTC	CATSREGGEQYF
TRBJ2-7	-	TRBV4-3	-	TGCGCCAGCAGCCAAGAGGGCAGGGGGGTCAGGGGCTACGAGCAGTACTTC	CASSQEGRGVRGYEQYF
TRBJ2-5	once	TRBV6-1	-	TGTGCCAGCAGACCAAAGACTCCAGGGGAGACCCAGTACTTC	CASRPKTPGETQYF
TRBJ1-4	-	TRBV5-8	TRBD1	TGTGCCAGCAGCTCCGGGACAGGGGTCGATGAAAAACTGTTTTTT	CASSSGTGVDEKLFF